Detailed here is one TCR beta chain. The antigen remains unidentified. Given a much more abundant clone one base away, this may be a read error. The entry originates in a study of tumor-infiltrating lymphocytes in primary liver carcinoma. Study-wide points: Less overlap was seen in tumor-adjacent and tumor-blood pairs than in tumor region pairs.

Using a constant-region primer together with ProtoScript II reverse transcriptase, TCR beta cDNA was made from about 500 ng of total RNA. For TCR beta, libraries were produced by three nested multiplex PCR rounds using slightly modified ARM-PCR. TRBV1-TRBV30 forward primers and a C-beta reverse primer were used in the first two PCR rounds, which each ran for approximately 10 cycles. TCRdb passed the multiplex PCR reads through MiXCR, listing each CDR3 protein once. Of 80,000 or so distinct CDR3 sequences in the sample, 71% were seen once. Investigators took RNA and DNA out together from roughly 21-30 mg of unsorted bulk tissue. This CDR3 has 13 amino acids. Trimming cost V 5 bases and J 7 bases, with 13 bases left between them. Germline lookup yields CDR1 SGHRS and CDR2 YFSETQ.

The clonotype originates from a woman aged 55-70 years with primary liver carcinoma and hepatitis B virus infection. The chain joins TRBV5-1 to TRBJ1-5; D not resolved. The sample taken for sequencing was liver tumor tissue from sampling region 4. This sample's subset: tumor region T4, right-lateral pole. The CDR3 spells CASRRELGQPQHF. In DNA, the CDR3 is TGCGCCAGCAGGAGGGAGCTGGGACAGCCCCAGCATTTT.